A single sample gave rise to the 18 T cell receptor beta chains below, sequenced in a study of blood T cell repertoires in COVID-19. Sequenced by immunoSEQ multiplex PCR; TCRdb stores in-frame clones only, minus some. This table has approximately 470,000 clones, roughly 87% appearing once. Sequencing input: PBMCs or T cells enriched from blood (not recorded which). These receptors came from a woman younger than 35 who had recovered from COVID-19.

The chain carries TRBV21-1 and TRBJ1-2; no DNA check was done on the table's D call, TRBD1. TRBV21-1 is a pseudogene segment. This CDR3 contains 15 residues. For the CDR3, the DNA is TGTGCCAGCAGCACGCGGGGACAGGGGAACTATGGCTACACCTTC. Translated, it gives CASSTRGQGNYGYTF.

The chain employs TRBV6-5 and TRBJ1-2; 9 bases map to TRBD1. V lost 7 bases and J lost 7; bases outside the gene matches: 7. This CDR3 comprises 13 residues. CDR1 MNHEY and CDR2 SVGAGI come from the germline V gene. The CDR3 is CASIDRQGGGYTF. The CDR3 region has the DNA TGTGCCAGCATCGACAGACAGGGGGGTGGCTACACCTTC.

The chain recombines TRBV27 with TRBJ1-2, with TRBD1 as a possible D gene (5 bases). This CDR3 contains 13 residues. V gave up 2 bases and J gave up 4 bases, with 8 bases separating them. Germline V lookup: CDR1 MNHEY, CDR2 SMNVEV (reference sequence). CDR3 region: CASSLRGLYGYTF. The CDR3 region has the DNA TGTGCCAGCAGTTTAAGGGGCCTCTATGGCTACACCTTC.

Here the CDR3 reads CASSSQNMNTEAFF. The CDR3 nucleotides are TGCGCCAGCAGCTCACAGAATATGAACACTGAAGCTTTCTTT. The chain recombines TRBV5-1 with TRBJ1-1; D is undetermined. This CDR3 is built from 14 residues. The V and J ends lost 3 bases and 0 bases respectively, with 9 bases between them. In germline, CDR1 is SGHRS, CDR2 YFSETQ.

This sequence joins TRBV30 and TRBJ2-3, with 15 bases matching TRBD2. CDR1 is GTSNPN and CDR2 is SVGIG in the germline V gene (reference sequence). The CDR3 length is 16 residues. Germline trimming cut 4 bases from V and 6 bases from J; bases unmatched to any gene: 8. CDR3 protein: CAWNPGLAGGMDTQYF. For the CDR3, the DNA is TGTGCCTGGAACCCCGGACTAGCGGGGGGGATGGATACGCAGTATTTT.

This clone was detected only once. The chain couples TRBV5-1 to TRBJ2-3, with 9 bases fitting TRBD1. Germline loops: CDR1 SGHRS, CDR2 YFSETQ. J was trimmed by 6 bases and V by 2 bases; bases with no gene match: 4. CDR3 size: 14 residues. In DNA form, the CDR3 reads TGCGCCAGCAGCTTACAGGGGGCGGGCGATACGCAGTATTTT. Translating gives CASSLQGAGDTQYF. The complete variable domain, with remaining parts taken from reference TRBV5-1 and TRBJ2-3, reads KAGVTQTPRYLIKTRGQQVTLSCSPISGHRSVSWYQQTPGQGLQFLFEYFSETQRNKGNFPGRFSGRQFSNSRSEMNVSTLELGDSALYLCASSLQGAGDTQYFGPGTRLTVL.

The chain joins TRBV7-9 to TRBJ2-5, with 7 nucleotides matching TRBD1. V was clipped by 0 bases and J by 6 bases; unmatched bases: 7. The germline V gene encodes CDR1 SEHNR and CDR2 FQNEAQ (reference sequence). CDR3 size: 15 residues. The CDR3 here is CASSLARQGSKTQYF. DNA of the CDR3: TGTGCCAGCAGCTTAGCGCGACAGGGATCTAAGACCCAGTACTTC.

V and J are TRBV27 and TRBJ1-4; the D is unclear. CDR3 size: 17 residues. CDR1 and CDR2 from the germline V gene are MNHEY and SMNVEV (reference sequence). Trimming took 2 bases from V and 0 from J, leaving 13 bases between them. CDR3 amino acids: CASSLLPGEATNEKLFF. In nucleotides, the CDR3 is TGTGCCAGCAGTTTACTCCCCGGTGAAGCAACTAATGAAAAACTGTTTTTT.

The gene calls are TRBV18 and TRBJ1-4; D remains unclear. This CDR3 contains 13 residues. Germline-derived CDR1 and CDR2 are KGHSH and LQKENI. The V end lost 3 bases, the J end lost 1 base, and 3 bases lay between the germline ends. The CDR3 is CASSPQTNEKLFF. CDR3 coding DNA: TGTGCCAGCTCACCTCAAACTAATGAAAAACTGTTTTTT.

This clone was seen only a few times. The chain recombines TRBV5-1 with TRBJ1-3; D is perhaps TRBD1 (6 bases). V dropped 0 bases and J dropped 2 bases, with 9 bases sitting between them. CDR3 length: 15 residues. Germline CDR1 and CDR2: SGHRS and YFSETQ. The CDR3 DNA reads as TGCGCCAGCAGCTTGGACAGGGACGCTGGAAACACCATATATTTT. It encodes CASSLDRDAGNTIYF.

This clone appeared once. The rearrangement joins TRBV6-6 to TRBJ1-2, with 8 bases lining up with TRBD1. This CDR3 region has 14 residues. Germline CDR1 is MNHNY and CDR2 is SVGAGI (reference sequence). V trimming: 7 bases; J trimming: 3 bases; junction bases outside the gene matches: 7. CDR3 in DNA: TGTGCCAGCACTCCCGGACAGGGAGACTATGGCTACACCTTC. As protein: CASTPGQGDYGYTF.

This chain connects TRBV12-3 or TRBV12-4 to TRBJ1-2, with TRBD1 identical over 7 bases. The CDR3 runs to 13 residues. The V segment lost 6 bases and the J segment 3 bases; nucleotides outside the gene matches: 4. CDR3 sequence: CASRPGTDYGYTF. The CDR3 region has the DNA TGTGCCAGCAGACCGGGGACAGACTATGGCTACACCTTC.

The rearrangement joins TRBV7-8 to TRBJ1-1, with 7 bases aligning to TRBD1. J was trimmed by 3 bases and V by 5 bases; bases with no gene match: 3. The germline V gene has CDR1 SGHVS and CDR2 FQNEAQ. This CDR3 has 13 amino acids. The CDR3 here is CASSPDRDTEAFF. The CDR3 nucleotides are TGTGCCAGCAGCCCTGACAGGGACACTGAAGCTTTCTTT.

CDR3 amino acids: CASSSPAERGYTF. In nucleotides, the CDR3 is TGTGCCAGCAGTTCCCCAGCGGAGAGGGGCTACACCTTC. This chain uses TRBV28 with TRBJ1-2, with unresolved D. This CDR3 region has 13 residues. Between the trimmed V and J ends, which lost 4 bases and 8 bases, there was a span of 14 bases. CDR1 is MDHEN, CDR2 SYDVKM, per germline.

The chain employs TRBV30 and TRBJ1-4; a possible D gene is TRBD1 (5 bases). CDR1 is GTSNPN, CDR2 SVGIG, per germline (reference sequence). The CDR3 sequence is 15 residues long. Trimming stripped 0 bases from V and 8 bases from J, with 16 bases between. The CDR3 DNA sequence: TGTGCCTGGAGTGTACCGGAGGGGCGCGGGGAAAAACTGTTTTTT. This gives the protein CAWSVPEGRGEKLFF. The full variable domain, in which reference TRBV30 and TRBJ1-4 provide the parts outside the CDR3, is SQTIHQWPATLVQPVGSPLSLECTVEGTSNPNLYWYRQAAGRGLQLLFYSVGIGQISSEVPQNLSASRPQDRQFILSSKKLLLSDSGFYLCAWSVPEGRGEKLFFGSGTQLSVL.

This chain joins TRBV10-3 and TRBJ2-2; D might be TRBD1 (6 bases). V dropped 10 bases and J dropped 5 bases, with 14 bases sitting between them. Looked up from germline, CDR1 is ENHRY and CDR2 is SYGVKD. The CDR3 totals 13 residues. CDR3 region: CASGTSETGELFF. CDR3 sequence (DNA): TGTGCCAGTGGGACATCCGAAACCGGGGAGCTGTTTTTT.

The chain recombines TRBV10-3 with TRBJ2-6, with a possible D match to TRBD1 (5 bases). Trimming cost V 3 bases and J 0 bases, with 18 bases left between them. The CDR3 is made up of 19 amino acids. The germline gives CDR1 ENHRY, CDR2 SYGVKD. CDR3 residues: CAISDYRLQAFSGANVLTF. CDR3 in DNA: TGTGCCATCAGTGACTATCGGCTACAGGCCTTCTCTGGGGCCAACGTCCTGACTTTC.

This clone was seen only once. V is TRBV5-1 and J is TRBJ2-2, with 9 positions matching TRBD1. The CDR3 loop spans 14 amino acids. Germline V gene lookup returns CDR1 SGHRS and CDR2 YFSETQ. The V gene end was trimmed by 4 bases and the J gene end by 5 bases; junction bases not matched to a gene: 3. The CDR3 region has the DNA TGCGCCAGCAGCCCAGGGACAGGGACCGGGGAGCTGTTTTTT. Translating it yields CASSPGTGTGELFF.